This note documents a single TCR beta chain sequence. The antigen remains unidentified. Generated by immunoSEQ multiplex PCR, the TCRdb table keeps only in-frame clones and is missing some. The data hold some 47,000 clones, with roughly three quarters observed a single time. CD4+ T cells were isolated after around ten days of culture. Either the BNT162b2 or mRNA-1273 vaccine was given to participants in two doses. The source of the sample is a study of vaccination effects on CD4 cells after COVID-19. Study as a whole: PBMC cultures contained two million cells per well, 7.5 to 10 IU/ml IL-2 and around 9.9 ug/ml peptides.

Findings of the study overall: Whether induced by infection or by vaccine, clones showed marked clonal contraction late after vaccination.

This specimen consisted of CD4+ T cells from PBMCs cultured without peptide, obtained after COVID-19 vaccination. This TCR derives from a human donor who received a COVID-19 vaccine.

CDR3 bases: TGTGCCAGCAGCCGAGGGAATGAGCAGTTCTTC. Translated, it gives CASSRGNEQFF. The rearrangement joins TRBV3-1 (or the pseudogene TRBV3-2) to TRBJ2-1, with D perhaps TRBD2 (5 bases). The CDR3 covers 11 residues. The germline gives CDR1 LGHDT, CDR2 YNNKEL (reference sequence). Trimming cost V 4 bases and J 7 bases, with 5 bases left between them.